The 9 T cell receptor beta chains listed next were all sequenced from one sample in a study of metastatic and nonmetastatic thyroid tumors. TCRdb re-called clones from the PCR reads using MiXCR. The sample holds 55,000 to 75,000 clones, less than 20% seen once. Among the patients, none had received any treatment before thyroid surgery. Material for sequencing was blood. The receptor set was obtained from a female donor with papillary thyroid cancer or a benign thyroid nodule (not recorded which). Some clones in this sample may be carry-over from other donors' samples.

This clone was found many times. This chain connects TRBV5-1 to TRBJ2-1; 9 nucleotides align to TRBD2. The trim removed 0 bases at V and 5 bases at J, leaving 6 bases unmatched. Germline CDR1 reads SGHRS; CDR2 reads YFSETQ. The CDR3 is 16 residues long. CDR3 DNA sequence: TGCGCCAGCAGCTTGGGTAGCGGGAGAAGGGACAATGAGCAGTTCTTC. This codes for CASSLGSGRRDNEQFF. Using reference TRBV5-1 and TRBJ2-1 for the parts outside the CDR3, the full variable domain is KAGVTQTPRYLIKTRGQQVTLSCSPISGHRSVSWYQQTPGQGLQFLFEYFSETQRNKGNFPGRFSGRQFSNSRSEMNVSTLELGDSALYLCASSLGSGRRDNEQFFGPGTRLTVL.

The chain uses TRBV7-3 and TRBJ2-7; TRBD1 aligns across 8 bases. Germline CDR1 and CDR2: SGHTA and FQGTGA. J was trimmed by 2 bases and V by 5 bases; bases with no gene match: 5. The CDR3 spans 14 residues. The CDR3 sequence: CASSPGGSPYEQYF. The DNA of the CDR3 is TGTGCCAGCAGCCCAGGGGGCAGTCCCTACGAGCAGTACTTC.

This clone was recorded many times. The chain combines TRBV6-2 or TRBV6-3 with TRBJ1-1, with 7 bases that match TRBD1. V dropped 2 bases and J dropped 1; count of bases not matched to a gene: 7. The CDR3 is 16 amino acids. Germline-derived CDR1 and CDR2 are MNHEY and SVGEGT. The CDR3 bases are TGTGCCAGCAGTTACGGGGGCTGGACAGGGAACACTGAAGCTTTCTTT. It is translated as CASSYGGWTGNTEAFF.

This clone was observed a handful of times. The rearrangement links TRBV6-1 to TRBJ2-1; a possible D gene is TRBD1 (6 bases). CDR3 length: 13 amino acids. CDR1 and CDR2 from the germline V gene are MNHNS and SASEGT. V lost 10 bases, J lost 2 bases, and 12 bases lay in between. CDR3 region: CANSRDTYNEQFF. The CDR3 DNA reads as TGTGCCAATTCCCGGGACACCTACAATGAGCAGTTCTTC.

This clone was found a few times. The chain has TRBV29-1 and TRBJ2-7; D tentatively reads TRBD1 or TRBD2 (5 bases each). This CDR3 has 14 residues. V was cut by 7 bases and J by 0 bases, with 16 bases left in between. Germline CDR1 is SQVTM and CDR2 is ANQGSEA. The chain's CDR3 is CSASRSGSSYEQYF. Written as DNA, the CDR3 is TGCAGCGCTAGCAGGTCAGGGAGCTCCTACGAGCAGTACTTC.

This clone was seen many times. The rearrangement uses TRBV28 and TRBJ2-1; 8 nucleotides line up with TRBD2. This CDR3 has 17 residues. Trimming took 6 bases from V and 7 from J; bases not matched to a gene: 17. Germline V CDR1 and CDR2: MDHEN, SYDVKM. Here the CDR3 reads CASSSRSSGIRANEQFF. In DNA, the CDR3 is TGTGCCAGCAGCTCTAGGAGTAGCGGGATTAGGGCGAATGAGCAGTTCTTC.

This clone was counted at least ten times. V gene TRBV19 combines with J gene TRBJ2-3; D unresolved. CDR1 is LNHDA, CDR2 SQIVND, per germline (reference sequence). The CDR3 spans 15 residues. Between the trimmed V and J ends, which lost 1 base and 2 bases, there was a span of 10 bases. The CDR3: CASSIGNPPTDTQYF. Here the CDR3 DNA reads TGTGCCAGTAGTATAGGAAATCCCCCCACAGATACGCAGTATTTT.

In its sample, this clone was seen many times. CDR3 sequence (DNA): TGTGCCATCAGGGGTCGGGTTGGAGACACTGAAGCTTTCTTT. This codes for CAIRGRVGDTEAFF. The chain employs TRBV10-3 and TRBJ1-1; D not certain. V gave up 6 bases and J gave up 3 bases, with 14 bases separating them. CDR1 and CDR2 from the germline V gene are ENHRY and SYGVKD. The length of the CDR3 is 14 residues.

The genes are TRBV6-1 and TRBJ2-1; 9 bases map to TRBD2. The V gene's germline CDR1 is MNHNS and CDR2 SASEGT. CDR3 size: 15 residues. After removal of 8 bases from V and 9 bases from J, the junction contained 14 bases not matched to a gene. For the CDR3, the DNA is TGTGCCAGCGGGCCAGGGCGGGCGGGAGGGCCTGAGCAGTTCTTC. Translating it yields CASGPGRAGGPEQFF.